This T cell receptor beta chain was identified during a study of T cell clonality in common variable immunodeficiency. Concerning this clone: Its antigen is not identified. The read gets to within 3 residues of the CDR3 end, and the germline J gene fills in the rest.

CVID subjects had received replacement immunoglobulin for at least one year. Only in-frame clones appear in the TCRdb table, and some are missing; sequencing was by immunoSEQ multiplex PCR. This set yields roughly 40,000 clones and no singletons; the top ten hold under 6.5%. Study-level findings and limits: Common variable immunodeficiency TCR beta sequences reportedly had fewer deletions and N-nucleotide insertions.

CDR3 size: 14 residues. The germline V gene encodes CDR1 DFQATT and CDR2 SNEGSKA (reference sequence). V shed 2 bases and J shed 7 bases, with 15 bases lying between them. Sequenced sample: peripheral blood mononuclear cells. The gene calls are TRBV20-1 and TRBJ2-1; the D gene is possibly TRBD2 (5 bases). The receptor's source is a human donor with common variable immunodeficiency. The sequenced CDR3 bases are TGCAGTGCTAGATATGGGAACGAGCGGAATGAG. It encodes CSARYGNERNE. The CDR3 in full is CSARYGNERNEQFF.